These 25 T cell receptor beta chains originate from one sample sequenced in a study of T-cell reconstitution after alpha-beta-depleted transplantation in children. TCRbeta library construction was performed incorporating unique molecular identifiers. TCRdb re-analysed the PCR reads in MiXCR, keeping a single row per CDR3 protein. The table lists around 380,000 distinct CDR3 sequences, about a tenth of them singletons, with roughly 5.1% in the top ten. The sequences come from PBMCs from the stem cell graft donor, collected from the stem cell graft. The receptors were sampled from a human donor who donated a stem cell graft to a child with acute myeloid leukemia.

This clonotype was seen repeatedly, ten times or more. This rearrangement joins TRBV6-1 to TRBJ1-5; D is unresolved. Between the trimmed V and J ends, which lost 5 bases and 0 bases, there was a span of 11 bases. This CDR3 comprises 15 residues. Germline CDR1 and CDR2: MNHNS and SASEGT. The CDR3 DNA is TGTGCCAGCAGTCTTTCGGCCGATAGCAATCAGCCCCAGCATTTT. Amino acids: CASSLSADSNQPQHF.

This chain connects TRBV7-3 to TRBJ1-1; 8 positions match TRBD1. The CDR3 is 13 amino acids. From germline, CDR1 is SGHTA and CDR2 FQGTGA. With 4 bases clipped from V and 12 bases from J, the junction kept 10 bases outside the gene matches. The CDR3 nucleotides are TGTGCCAGCAGCTCCGGACAGGGTCGGGTGTCTTTCTTT. This gives the protein CASSSGQGRVSFF.

The sample holds many counts of this clonotype. The chain combines TRBV7-9 with TRBJ2-7, with D possibly matching TRBD1 (6 bases). Deletions cut 5 bases from V and 2 bases from J, with 10 bases between. The CDR3 runs 13 residues. Germline V gene data show CDR1 as SEHNR and CDR2 as FQNEAQ (reference sequence). In DNA form, the CDR3 reads TGTGCCAGCAGCGACCGGACAGCCTACGAGCAGTACTTC. Translating gives CASSDRTAYEQYF.

The sample holds a few counts of this clonotype. The V gene is TRBV29-1, the J gene TRBJ2-7; no definite D call. The CDR3 length is 12 residues. The germline CDR1 and CDR2 sequences are SQVTM and ANQGSEA. V was clipped by 0 bases and J by 4 bases, with 7 bases between them. CDR3 in DNA: TGCAGCGTTGAAGACGCTGTTTACGAGCAGTACTTC. Protein: CSVEDAVYEQYF.

In its sample, this clonotype was seen a few times. The rearrangement uses TRBV5-1 and TRBJ2-1, with D maybe TRBD1 (6 bases). V was pared by 4 bases and J by 6 bases, with 14 bases between. The CDR3 extends over 14 amino acids. Germline CDR1 reads SGHRS; CDR2 reads YFSETQ. Here the CDR3 DNA reads TGCGCCAGCAGCACAGGGACACCCGGCAATGAGCAGTTCTTC. It is translated as CASSTGTPGNEQFF.

In this sample, this clonotype turned up a few times. CDR3 sequence reads: CASSYTSSYGYTF. The CDR3 coding sequence is TGTGCCAGCAGCTACACGAGTAGCTATGGCTACACCTTC. The genes are TRBV13 and TRBJ1-2; unclear D gene. Germline V gene sequence: CDR1 PRHDT, CDR2 FYEKMQ (reference sequence). The CDR3 runs 13 residues. Trimming removed 4 bases from V and 4 bases from J, with 10 bases in between. Drawing the rest from reference TRBV13 and TRBJ1-2, the complete variable domain is AAGVIQSPRHLIKEKRETATLKCYPIPRHDTVYWYQQGPGQDPQFLISFYEKMQSDKGSIPDRFSAQQFSDYHSELNMSSLELGDSALYFCASSYTSSYGYTFGSGTRLTVV.

This clonotype was found a few times. The chain recombines TRBV4-3 with TRBJ2-1; the match to TRBD2 covers 7 bases. Germline V gene data show CDR1 as LGHNA and CDR2 as YSLEER. The CDR3 consists of 16 residues. V was clipped by 0 bases and J by 2 bases; unmatched bases: 4. CDR3 region: CASSQDASGPYNEQFF. CDR3 in DNA: TGCGCCAGCAGCCAAGACGCTAGCGGACCCTACAATGAGCAGTTCTTC.

CDR3 protein: CAWRRTLRDYNEQFF. In DNA, the CDR3 is TGTGCCTGGAGGCGGACCCTCAGGGATTACAATGAGCAGTTCTTC. This chain uses TRBV30 with TRBJ2-1, with D tentatively TRBD1 (5 bases). Looked up from germline, CDR1 is GTSNPN and CDR2 is SVGIG (reference sequence). The V gene lost 3 bases and the J gene lost 4 bases, with 16 bases spanning the gap. The CDR3 is 15 amino acids.

The CDR3 DNA reads TGTGCCAGTAGATTCTCGGACAGGGGACATGGTTCACCCCTCCACTTT. Translating it yields CASRFSDRGHGSPLHF. This chain joins TRBV19 and TRBJ1-6, with 9 bases identical to TRBD1. The CDR3 extends over 16 amino acids. The V segment lost 6 bases and the J segment 9 bases; nucleotides outside the gene matches: 12. Germline assignment: CDR1 LNHDA and CDR2 SQIVND (reference sequence).

This clonotype came up many times. This rearrangement joins TRBV29-1 to TRBJ2-1, with 14 bases lining up with TRBD2. Germline lookup yields CDR1 SQVTM and CDR2 ANQGSEA. This CDR3 spans 18 amino acids. The junction had 21 bases not matched to a gene; V was cut back by 8 bases and J by 9 bases. The CDR3, as DNA: TGCAGCAAACCTCGGACTAGCGGGAGGCCTAGAACAGACAGTGAGCAGTTCTTC. Encoded protein: CSKPRTSGRPRTDSEQFF.

This clonotype has a count of ten or more. This rearrangement joins TRBV5-6 to TRBJ2-3; D is undetermined. V dropped 4 bases and J dropped 3 bases, with 9 bases sitting between them. There are 13 residues in the CDR3. CDR1 and CDR2 (germline): SGHDT, YYEEEE. CDR3 sequence reads: CASSPRFTDTQYF. The CDR3 coding sequence is TGTGCCAGCAGCCCCCGTTTTACAGATACGCAGTATTTT. The entire variable domain, with the rest obtained from reference TRBV5-6 and TRBJ2-3, is as follows: DAGVTQSPTHLIKTRGQQVTLRCSPKSGHDTVSWYQQALGQGPQFIFQYYEEEERQRGNFPDRFSGHQFPNYSSELNVNALLLGDSALYLCASSPRFTDTQYFGPGTRLTVL.

This clonotype has a handful of counts. The J gene is TRBJ2-2, the V gene TRBV7-3; D gene ambiguous. The CDR3 sequence is 14 residues long. Trimming took 3 bases from V and 2 from J, leaving 7 bases between them. The germline V gene encodes CDR1 SGHTA and CDR2 FQGTGA. The CDR3 region has the DNA TGTGCCAGCAGCTTTCTAATAAACACCGGGGAGCTGTTTTTT. Amino acid sequence: CASSFLINTGELFF.

V gene TRBV15 combines with J gene TRBJ2-1, with TRBD2 identical over 9 bases. CDR1 and CDR2 (germline): LNHNV, YYDKDF (reference sequence). The CDR3 covers 13 residues. Written as DNA, the CDR3 is TGTGTAACAGCGGGGGGATCCCACAATGAGCAGTTCTTC. It is translated as CVTAGGSHNEQFF.

This clonotype has a handful of counts. This chain connects TRBV29-1 to TRBJ2-1; 8 nucleotides line up with TRBD2. Germline CDR1 SQVTM, CDR2 ANQGSEA. Trimming at V came to 3 bases and at J to 7 bases, leaving 8 bases not matched to a gene. CDR3 size: 14 residues. The CDR3 nucleotides read TGCAGCGTTGATGTTAGCGGGGTGGGTAATGAGCAGTTCTTC. Its translation is CSVDVSGVGNEQFF.

The table lists this clonotype with a few counts. This CDR3 reads CASSSPGRTGLGYTF. CDR3 bases: TGTGCCAGCAGTTCCCCTGGGCGGACAGGGCTTGGCTACACCTTC. The chain recombines TRBV28 with TRBJ1-2; TRBD1 aligns across 8 bases. The germline CDR1 and CDR2 sequences are MDHEN and SYDVKM. Trimming removed 4 bases from V and 7 bases from J; junction bases left unmatched: 11. The CDR3 is 15 amino acids.

This clonotype occurred a few times. The chain links TRBV27 to TRBJ1-1; the D is unclear. Germline V gives CDR1 MNHEY, CDR2 SMNVEV (reference sequence). CDR3 size: 18 residues. The ends were cut back, 2 bases at V and 7 bases at J, with 26 bases in the middle. CDR3 DNA sequence: TGTGCCAGCAGTTTAAGGCTGGAGGTGCCCGCAAGACCCGATGAAGCTTTCTTT. Translation: CASSLRLEVPARPDEAFF.

This clonotype was counted a few times. This rearrangement joins TRBV7-2 to TRBJ2-2; D ambiguous. There are 15 residues in the CDR3. Trimming stripped 3 bases from V and 2 bases from J, with 10 bases between. Germline values: CDR1 SGHTA, CDR2 FQGNSA. The CDR3 loop reads CASSFLGSNTGELFF. CDR3 DNA: TGTGCCAGCAGCTTTTTGGGCAGCAACACCGGGGAGCTGTTTTTT.

This clonotype has a handful of counts. The chain combines TRBV27 with TRBJ2-7; a possible D gene is TRBD1 (5 bases). CDR1 and CDR2 from the germline V gene are MNHEY and SMNVEV (reference sequence). The CDR3 extends over 12 amino acids. V lost 6 bases to trimming and J lost 3 bases, with 9 bases between them. Here the CDR3 DNA reads TGTGCCAGCAGGGACATCCTCTACGAGCAGTACTTC. It encodes CASRDILYEQYF.

This clonotype came up a few times. J is TRBJ2-6 and V is TRBV29-1; no firm D call. Trimming took off 4 bases at V and 12 bases at J, with 10 bases between the two ends. CDR3 length equals 11 residues. CDR1 and CDR2 from the germline V gene are SQVTM and ANQGSEA. CDR3 DNA sequence: TGCAGCGTTGGAGTCGGATCCGTCCTGACTTTC. Residues: CSVGVGSVLTF.

Only a few counts were recorded for this clonotype. The chain couples TRBV29-1 to TRBJ2-3, with D possibly TRBD2 on 6 matching bases. Trimming pared 7 bases from V and 1 base from J, leaving 18 bases between. Germline V gene lookup returns CDR1 SQVTM and CDR2 ANQGSEA. The CDR3 length is 15 residues. CDR3 loop: CSALPGLPRTDTQYF. CDR3 coding DNA: TGCAGCGCCTTACCGGGACTCCCCCGCACAGATACGCAGTATTTT.

This chain links TRBV2 with TRBJ1-3, with 7 bases identical to TRBD1. From germline, CDR1 is SNHLY and CDR2 FYNNEI. The ends lost 4 bases at V and 9 bases at J; junction bases unmatched: 9. The CDR3 totals 14 residues. CDR3 DNA sequence: TGTGCCAGCAGTGCTCAGGGGGGGGCAGGCACCATATATTTT. Translating gives CASSAQGGAGTIYF.

This clonotype turned up a few times. This sequence joins TRBV20-1 and TRBJ2-1; TRBD1 might be the D (6 bases). Germline V gene lookup returns CDR1 DFQATT and CDR2 SNEGSKA (reference sequence). This CDR3 is 15 amino acids long. The ends were cut back, 3 bases at V and 0 bases at J, with 12 bases in the middle. The CDR3 reads CSASLQDSSYNEQFF. The CDR3 nucleotides read TGCAGTGCTAGTCTGCAGGACAGCTCCTACAATGAGCAGTTCTTC.

This clonotype has only a few counts. This chain joins TRBV5-1 and TRBJ2-7, with D tentatively TRBD1 (6 bases). Germline values: CDR1 SGHRS, CDR2 YFSETQ. Trimming cost V 0 bases and J 6 bases, with 10 bases left between them. The CDR3 runs to 13 residues. The CDR3 DNA reads TGCGCCAGCAGCTTGGAAAGGGGGAGCGAGCAGTACGTC. Its protein is CASSLERGSEQYV.

This chain uses TRBV7-2 with TRBJ1-1; D call uncertain. The germline V and J ends were trimmed by 4 bases and 1 base, with 13 bases remaining between them. Per germline, CDR1 SGHTA and CDR2 FQGNSA. The CDR3 loop spans 15 amino acids. CDR3 loop: CASSSGRWGNTEAFF. DNA for the CDR3: TGTGCCAGCAGCTCCGGGAGGTGGGGGAACACTGAAGCTTTCTTT.

V and J are TRBV3-1 and TRBJ2-2; D is perhaps TRBD1 or TRBD2 (6 bases each). The CDR3 contains 19 residues. Trimming left V 11 bases short and J 3 bases short, with 31 bases between. Germline V gene sequence: CDR1 LGHDT, CDR2 YNNKEL (reference sequence). CDR3 amino acids: CAFSLSPLLGGRYTGELFF. The CDR3 DNA follows: TGTGCCTTCAGTTTGTCCCCTCTCCTTGGGGGGCGGTACACCGGGGAGCTGTTTTTT.